This T cell receptor (beta chain) was captured by sequencing in a study of CD8 T cells in ankylosing spondylitis. Findings of the study overall: Apparently characteristic of ankylosing spondylitis blood was a TCR beta motif (about 8 highly homologous variants).

A few counts support this clonotype. Its antigen remains unidentified. In TCRdb, the 5' RACE reads were re-called with MiXCR into one record per CDR3 protein. The data hold fewer than 650,000 distinct CDR3 sequences, with roughly 13% observed a single time. Per the germline V gene, CDR1 is SGHKS and CDR2 is YYEKEE (reference sequence). Unmatched junction bases numbered 4, after V lost 0 bases and J lost 7 bases. The CDR3 has 13 amino acids. Sequenced: blood, either unsorted or a sorted T cell fraction (not recorded which). The chain combines TRBV5-5 with TRBJ2-7, with 7 bases fitting TRBD2. The TCR comes from a male donor with ankylosing spondylitis. The CDR3 DNA reads as TGTGCCAGCAGCTTGGGGCTAGCGGTTGAGCAGTACGTC. Its protein is CASSLGLAVEQYV.